These 25 T cell receptor beta chains originate from one sample sequenced in a study of long-term antiretroviral therapy in people with HIV. Assay version v3.0 of immunoSEQ was used, and it was run at survey level. Assay used: immunoSEQ multiplex PCR; TCRdb lists only in-frame clones, some missing. The sample shows approximately 29,000 clones, 75% to 95% of them seen only once. The sample in question was unsorted PBMCs, obtained around 5 years after starting antiretroviral therapy. The receptors stem from a woman aged 40-49 years with HIV.

The sample holds a few counts of this clone. This sequence joins TRBV15 and TRBJ2-1, with D tentatively TRBD1 (5 bases). Germline V gene lookup returns CDR1 LNHNV and CDR2 YYDKDF (reference sequence). Trimming took 1 base from V and 0 from J, leaving 7 bases between them. This CDR3 has 15 residues. CDR3 sequence: CATSRGTISYNEQFF. As DNA, the CDR3 is TGTGCCACCAGCAGAGGGACAATCTCCTACAATGAGCAGTTCTTC.

J is TRBJ2-5 and V is TRBV4-2; 10 nucleotides align to TRBD1. The V segment lost 0 bases and the J segment 6 bases; nucleotides outside the gene matches: 10. Germline lookup yields CDR1 LGHNA and CDR2 YNFKEQ. CDR3 size: 17 residues. The CDR3 sequence is CASSQELGQGVGKTQYF. Here the CDR3 DNA reads TGTGCCAGCAGCCAAGAGCTTGGACAGGGGGTCGGAAAGACCCAGTACTTC.

The chain links TRBV6-1 to TRBJ2-5; D unclear. The CDR3 has 14 residues. V shed 5 bases and J shed 4 bases, with 14 bases lying between them. Germline V gene data show CDR1 as MNHNS and CDR2 as SASEGT. Here the CDR3 DNA reads TGTGCCAGCAGTCTTAACCCTGGGCCAGAGACCCAGTACTTC. This codes for CASSLNPGPETQYF.

This clone was seen a few times. V usage is TRBV4-3 and J usage is TRBJ1-6; TRBD1 agrees at 10 bases. V trimming: 1 base; J trimming: 9 bases; junction bases outside the gene matches: 6. Per germline, CDR1 LGHNA and CDR2 YSLEER. The CDR3 has 16 amino acids. CDR3 coding DNA: TGCGCCAGCAGCCAAGTGCGTGGGACAGGGGCTTCACCCCTCCACTTT. It codes for CASSQVRGTGASPLHF.

DNA of the CDR3: TGTGCCAGCAGTGTACCGGGACTAGCGGGAAACGAGCAGTACTTC. Amino acids: CASSVPGLAGNEQYF. The V call is TRBV25-1, the J call TRBJ2-7; 13 nucleotides line up with TRBD2. The CDR3 is 15 residues long. V gave up 4 bases and J gave up 5 bases; unmatched junction bases: 5. The germline V gene encodes CDR1 MGHDK and CDR2 SYGVNS.

The DNA for the CDR3 is TGTGCCAGCAGCTTGGCCGGGACACCATACGAGCAGTACTTC. Translating it yields CASSLAGTPYEQYF. The chain combines TRBV5-6 with TRBJ2-7, with D possibly matching TRBD1 (6 bases). This CDR3 has 14 residues. CDR1 SGHDT and CDR2 YYEEEE come from the germline V gene. The germline V and J ends were trimmed by 0 bases and 4 bases, with 11 bases remaining between them.

The chain recombines TRBV7-9 with TRBJ2-5; TRBD1 aligns across 8 bases. The CDR3 runs 14 residues. CDR1 is SEHNR, CDR2 FQNEAQ, per germline (reference sequence). V lost 5 bases to trimming and J lost 5 bases; unmatched junction nucleotides: 7. The CDR3 sequence: CASSAWTGSETQYF. In nucleotides, the CDR3 is TGTGCCAGCAGCGCCTGGACAGGGTCCGAGACCCAGTACTTC.

The gene calls are TRBV10-3 and TRBJ1-2; D gene uncertain. CDR1 is ENHRY and CDR2 is SYGVKD in the germline V gene. This CDR3 is 14 amino acids long. Trimming left V 2 bases short and J 3 bases short, with 10 bases between. The chain's CDR3 is CAISEVGGHYGYTF. CDR3 bases: TGTGCCATCAGTGAGGTAGGCGGACACTATGGCTACACCTTC.

This clone has just one count. The chain links TRBV10-1 to TRBJ2-5; 11 nucleotides match TRBD2. Germline V gene data show CDR1 as WNHNN and CDR2 as SYGVQD (reference sequence). The J segment lost 4 bases and the V segment lost 8 bases, leaving 12 bases of the junction unmatched. The CDR3 consists of 16 residues. The CDR3 reads CASADGTSGRGETQYF. Written as DNA, the CDR3 is TGCGCCAGCGCGGACGGGACTAGCGGACGCGGAGAGACCCAGTACTTC.

This clone was observed a handful of times. The V and J genes are TRBV7-6 and TRBJ1-6; TRBD1 agrees at 7 bases. Losses at the gene ends were 3 bases for V and 9 bases for J; bases not matched to a gene: 8. The CDR3 is 15 residues long. Germline CDR1 reads SGHVS; CDR2 reads FNYEAQ. The CDR3 nucleotides are TGTGCCAGCAGCTTTCAGACAGGGAATGGTTCACCCCTCCACTTT. It yields the protein CASSFQTGNGSPLHF.

J is TRBJ2-1 and V is TRBV6-5; 10 bases are a match to TRBD2. The CDR3 loop spans 13 amino acids. V shed 2 bases and J 10 bases; nucleotides not matched to a gene: 2. Germline assignment: CDR1 MNHEY and CDR2 SVGAGI. The chain's CDR3 is CASSYPGLAEQFF. The CDR3 nucleotides are TGTGCCAGCAGTTACCCGGGACTAGCGGAGCAGTTCTTC.

The chain links TRBV7-8 to TRBJ1-3; D unclear. CDR3 length equals 15 residues. Trimming cost V 1 base and J 1 base, with 8 bases left between them. Germline lookup yields CDR1 SGHVS and CDR2 FQNEAQ. CDR3 in DNA: TGTGCCAGCAGCTTAGGGGTAATGTCTGGAAACACCATATATTTT. Protein sequence: CASSLGVMSGNTIYF.

Here the CDR3 reads CASLSRSKGIKPVYNQPQHF. The CDR3 coding sequence is TGTGCCAGCTTGAGTCGTAGCAAGGGAATAAAGCCTGTTTACAATCAGCCCCAGCATTTT. This chain uses TRBV27 with TRBJ1-5; D gene unclear. CDR1 and CDR2 from the germline V gene are MNHEY and SMNVEV (reference sequence). Trimming stripped 8 bases from V and 3 bases from J, with 32 bases between. The CDR3 has 20 residues.

The chain combines TRBV6-5 with TRBJ2-5, with TRBD2 as a possible D gene (5 bases). V was pared by 6 bases and J by 5 bases, with 19 bases between. Germline CDR1 is MNHEY and CDR2 is SVGAGI. The CDR3 extends over 15 amino acids. CDR3 sequence (DNA): TGTGCCAGCAGACCTCGTGGAGCCCCGGGGGAGACCCAGTACTTC. This translates into CASRPRGAPGETQYF.

The chain uses TRBV6-5 and TRBJ2-7; D might be TRBD2 (6 bases). Germline lookup yields CDR1 MNHEY and CDR2 SVGAGI. Trimming took off 5 bases at V and 3 bases at J, with 17 bases between the two ends. CDR3 length: 15 amino acids. The CDR3 spells CASSAPRDSVYEQYF. Written as DNA, the CDR3 is TGTGCCAGCAGTGCACCCCGGGACTCTGTCTACGAGCAGTACTTC.

V is TRBV5-1 and J is TRBJ1-1; no firm D call. The CDR3 is 12 residues long. The germline V gene has CDR1 SGHRS and CDR2 YFSETQ. Deletions cut 0 bases from V and 3 bases from J, with 3 bases between. CDR3 loop: CASSLGDTEAFF. In nucleotides, the CDR3 is TGCGCCAGCAGCTTGGGGGACACTGAAGCTTTCTTT.

The chain combines TRBV4-3 with TRBJ2-3; D call uncertain. This CDR3 has 17 residues. Between the trimmed V and J ends, which lost 0 bases and 0 bases, there was a span of 13 bases. Per the germline V gene, CDR1 is LGHNA and CDR2 is YSLEER. The CDR3 DNA follows: TGCGCCAGCAGCCAAGATCTGTCGGTCCAGAGCACAGATACGCAGTATTTT. It specifies CASSQDLSVQSTDTQYF.

V usage is TRBV25-1 and J usage is TRBJ1-4, with a tentative D call TRBD1 (5 bases). V lost 3 bases and J lost 8, with 16 bases in between. Germline CDR1 and CDR2: MGHDK and SYGVNS. CDR3 size: 15 residues. The chain's CDR3 is CASSEQPAGVEKLFF. DNA for the CDR3: TGTGCCAGCAGTGAGCAGCCCGCGGGGGTGGAAAAACTGTTTTTT.

The CDR3 region is CASSISQGRGYGYTF. CDR3 sequence (DNA): TGTGCCAGTAGTATCTCACAGGGACGGGGCTATGGCTACACCTTC. This sequence joins TRBV19 and TRBJ1-2; tentative D call: TRBD1 (6 bases). Trimming left V 3 bases short and J 4 bases short, with 15 bases between. Germline loops: CDR1 LNHDA, CDR2 SQIVND (reference sequence). This CDR3 is 15 amino acids long.

CDR3 DNA: TGTGCCAGTAGGACAGCGGGGGGCCCCTACAATGAGCAGTTCTTC. This encodes CASRTAGGPYNEQFF. V and J are TRBV19 and TRBJ2-1, with 9 bases that match TRBD2. This CDR3 region has 15 residues. Germline V lookup: CDR1 LNHDA, CDR2 SQIVND (reference sequence). V trimming: 6 bases; J trimming: 2 bases; junction bases outside the gene matches: 5.

The chain couples TRBV12-5 to TRBJ1-1; D is unresolved. V was cut by 3 bases and J by 0 bases, with 5 bases left in between. The CDR3 is 13 residues long. The germline CDR1 and CDR2 sequences are LGHNT and FRNRAP. CDR3 amino acids: CASGLGVNTEAFF. CDR3 nucleotides: TGTGCTAGTGGTTTAGGTGTGAACACTGAAGCTTTCTTT.

This rearrangement joins TRBV4-1 to TRBJ2-7; D might be TRBD1 (5 bases). Germline V gene data show CDR1 as MGHRA and CDR2 as YSYEKL. CDR3 length: 15 residues. Trimming took off 4 bases at V and 3 bases at J, with 16 bases between the two ends. The CDR3 coding sequence is TGCGCCAGCAGCCCTCAGGAGAAGGGGCTCTACGAGCAGTACTTC. As protein: CASSPQEKGLYEQYF.

The V and J genes are TRBV30 and TRBJ2-3, with 8 bases fitting TRBD2. Trimming took 3 bases from V and 5 from J; bases not matched to a gene: 7. Germline-derived CDR1 and CDR2 are GTSNPN and SVGIG (reference sequence). CDR3 length equals 14 residues. DNA for the CDR3: TGTGCCTGGAGGGGGATTGCGGGGGGAGATACGCAGTATTTT. Translating it yields CAWRGIAGGDTQYF.

The V gene is TRBV6-1, the J gene TRBJ2-3; 8 bases line up with TRBD2. The CDR3 loop spans 15 amino acids. The germline CDR1 and CDR2 sequences are MNHNS and SASEGT. V was clipped by 6 bases and J by 2 bases; unmatched bases: 7. The CDR3: CASSRTSSLTDTQYF. As DNA, the CDR3 is TGTGCCAGCAGCCGGACTAGCAGCCTCACAGATACGCAGTATTTT.

This clone was observed a few times. This chain links TRBV4-1 with TRBJ1-1; 8 nucleotides align to TRBD1. The germline V gene encodes CDR1 MGHRA and CDR2 YSYEKL. Trimming removed 4 bases from V and 1 base from J; junction bases left unmatched: 5. The CDR3 has 15 residues. The CDR3 protein is CASSLPTGENTEAFF. The CDR3 bases are TGCGCCAGCAGCCTACCGACAGGGGAGAACACTGAAGCTTTCTTT.